These 9 T cell receptor beta chains share one sample of origin, sequenced in a study of monozygotic twins with cystic fibrosis. Method: immunoSEQ multiplex PCR; TCRdb's copy keeps in-frame clones and lacks some. The sample has approximately 10,000 clones; 65% to 90% are singletons. Source material: blood. Receptors originate from a man aged 18 to 29 with cystic fibrosis.

The chain uses TRBV6-1 and TRBJ2-1; D is uncertain. This CDR3 has 15 residues. Deletions cut 4 bases from V and 0 bases from J, with 10 bases between. CDR1 MNHNS and CDR2 SASEGT come from the germline V gene. This chain's CDR3 is CASSVIANSYNEQFF. CDR3 DNA: TGTGCCAGCAGTGTAATAGCTAACTCCTACAATGAGCAGTTCTTC.

V gene TRBV5-6 combines with J gene TRBJ1-1, with TRBD1 as a possible D gene (6 bases). V was cut by 4 bases and J by 10 bases, with 14 bases left in between. This CDR3 spans 12 amino acids. Per germline, CDR1 SGHDT and CDR2 YYEEEE. Here the CDR3 reads CASSVGARGAFF. DNA for the CDR3: TGTGCCAGCAGCGTGGGGGCCAGAGGAGCTTTCTTT.

This chain uses TRBV5-6 with TRBJ2-1; D may be TRBD1 or TRBD2 (5 bases each). The CDR3 is 13 residues long. Trimming removed 0 bases at V and 7 bases at J, with 8 bases between. Germline CDR1 is SGHDT and CDR2 is YYEEEE. The CDR3 region has the DNA TGTGCCAGCAGCTTGGGATGGGGGAATGAGCAGTTCTTC. The encoded protein is CASSLGWGNEQFF. The whole variable domain, filled in from reference TRBV5-6 and TRBJ2-1, reads DAGVTQSPTHLIKTRGQQVTLRCSPKSGHDTVSWYQQALGQGPQFIFQYYEEEERQRGNFPDRFSGHQFPNYSSELNVNALLLGDSALYLCASSLGWGNEQFFGPGTRLTVL.

This clone was recorded once. The chain joins TRBV2 to TRBJ2-7; a possible D gene is TRBD1 (6 bases). The CDR3 runs to 14 residues. Trimming shortened V by 5 bases and J by 3 bases, and 14 bases separated the two germline ends. From germline, CDR1 is SNHLY and CDR2 FYNNEI. The CDR3 DNA is TGTGCCAGCAGTCGCGACAGGAACAACTACGAGCAGTACTTC. It is translated as CASSRDRNNYEQYF. Supplemented by reference TRBV2 and TRBJ2-7, the full variable domain reads EPEVTQTPSHQVTQMGQEVILRCVPISNHLYFYWYRQILGQKVEFLVSFYNNEISEKSEIFDDQFSVERPDGSNFTLKIRSTKLEDSAMYFCASSRDRNNYEQYFGPGTRLTVT.

The J gene is TRBJ1-1, the V gene TRBV6-6; weak D call: TRBD1 (5 bases). The V gene's germline CDR1 is MNHNY and CDR2 SVGAGI (reference sequence). The length of the CDR3 is 15 residues. The ends were cut back, 2 bases at V and 0 bases at J, with 10 bases in the middle. CDR3 region: CASSYPTDMNTEAFF. In DNA form, the CDR3 reads TGTGCCAGCAGTTACCCGACAGACATGAACACTGAAGCTTTCTTT.

The chain uses TRBV30 and TRBJ2-5; TRBD2 matches at 12 bases. The trim removed 6 bases at V and 6 bases at J, leaving 23 bases unmatched. CDR1 and CDR2 from the germline V gene are GTSNPN and SVGIG (reference sequence). CDR3 length: 19 amino acids. For the CDR3, the DNA is TGTGCCTGCCAGCGCGGACTAGCGGGATTCATTGGGCGCCCCAAGACCCAGTACTTC. Its protein product is CACQRGLAGFIGRPKTQYF.

The chain couples TRBV7-4 to TRBJ2-7; D ambiguous. V lost 1 base and J lost 2, with 15 bases in between. This CDR3 comprises 16 residues. The germline V gene encodes CDR1 SGHVT and CDR2 SQSDAQ. CDR3 amino acids: CASSLGFWSPTYEQYF. CDR3 bases: TGTGCCAGCAGCTTAGGCTTCTGGAGTCCAACCTACGAGCAGTACTTC.

V gene TRBV6-1 combines with J gene TRBJ2-7; TRBD2 aligns across 10 bases. J gave up 7 bases and V 7 bases, and 10 bases lay outside the gene matches. Germline lookup yields CDR1 MNHNS and CDR2 SASEGT. The length of the CDR3 is 14 residues. In DNA form, the CDR3 reads TGTGCCAGCATGGTCGCTAGCGGGAGACGGGAGCAGTACTTC. Amino acids: CASMVASGRREQYF.

The chain combines TRBV28 with TRBJ2-7, with 7 nucleotides matching TRBD1. J gave up 1 base and V 5 bases, and 8 bases lay outside the gene matches. The germline CDR1 and CDR2 sequences are MDHEN and SYDVKM. The CDR3 is 15 amino acids. CDR3: CASSDPRGKSYEQYF. The CDR3 DNA is TGTGCCAGCAGTGACCCCAGGGGGAAATCCTACGAGCAGTACTTC.